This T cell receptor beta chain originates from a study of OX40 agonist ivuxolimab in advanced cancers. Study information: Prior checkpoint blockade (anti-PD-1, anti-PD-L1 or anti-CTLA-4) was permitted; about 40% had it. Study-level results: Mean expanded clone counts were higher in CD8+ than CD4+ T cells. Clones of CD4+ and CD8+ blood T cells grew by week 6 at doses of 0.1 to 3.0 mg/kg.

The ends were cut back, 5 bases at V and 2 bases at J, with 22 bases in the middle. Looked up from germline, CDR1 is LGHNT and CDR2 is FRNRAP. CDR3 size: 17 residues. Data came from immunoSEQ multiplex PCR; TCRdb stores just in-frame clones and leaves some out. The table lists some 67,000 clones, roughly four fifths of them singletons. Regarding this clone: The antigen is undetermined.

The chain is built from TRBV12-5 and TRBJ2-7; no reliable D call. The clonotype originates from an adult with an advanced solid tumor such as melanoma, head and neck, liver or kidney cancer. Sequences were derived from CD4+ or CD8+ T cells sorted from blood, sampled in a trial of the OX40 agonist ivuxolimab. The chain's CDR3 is CASGNGRLPARAYEQYV. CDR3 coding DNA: TGTGCTAGTGGTAACGGCCGGCTCCCGGCTCGGGCCTACGAGCAGTACGTC.